This T cell receptor (beta chain) is from a study of human T cells and chemical hapten exposure. Described time point: pre-sensitization, week 0. The treatment: therapeutic diphenylcyclopropenone sensitization with weekly scalp DPC. One entry per CDR3 protein results from TCRdb running MiXCR on the RACE reads. The data contain tens of thousands of distinct CDR3 sequences, 5.5% to 7.5% of them singletons. The length of the CDR3 is 14 residues. The germline V gene has CDR1 SGDLS and CDR2 YYNGEE. The trim removed 3 bases at V and 7 bases at J, leaving 8 bases unmatched. In this sample, this clonotype turned up a few times.

The chain links TRBV9 to TRBJ1-2; TRBD1 matches 8 bases. The sequencing used whole blood, collected in connection with sensitization to the hapten diphenylcyclopropenone (DPC). This clonotype was sampled from a woman under 40 with alopecia areata. Some clones in this sample may be carry-over from other donors' samples. The CDR3 protein is CASSATGGSGGYTF. CDR3 sequence (DNA): TGTGCCAGCAGCGCCACAGGGGGTTCGGGTGGCTACACCTTC.